This T cell receptor (beta chain) was identified in a study of blood T cell repertoires in COVID-19. The V gene lost 0 bases and the J gene lost 5 bases, with 8 bases spanning the gap. The germline CDR1 and CDR2 sequences are SGHDT and YYEEEE. The CDR3 extends over 13 amino acids. Generated by immunoSEQ multiplex PCR, the TCRdb table keeps only in-frame clones and is missing some. The sample lists 220,000 or so clones, about 79% occurring once. The J gene is TRBJ1-2, the V gene TRBV5-6; D is uncertain. This receptor was obtained from a woman aged 60-75 years who had recovered from COVID-19. The material sequenced was PBMCs or T cells enriched from blood (not recorded which). The CDR3 region is CASSLAARYGYTF. Here the CDR3 DNA reads TGTGCCAGCAGCTTGGCTGCTAGGTATGGCTACACCTTC.